Presented here are 5 T cell receptor beta chains from one specimen sequenced in a study of blood T cell repertoires in COVID-19. The repertoire was sequenced with immunoSEQ multiplex PCR; TCRdb's copy has only in-frame clones and lacks some. The sample has 190,000 or so clones, around 87% seen once. The sample taken for sequencing was peripheral blood. The source of these receptors is a woman younger than 35 who had recovered from COVID-19.

The chain has TRBV30 and TRBJ2-1, with D unresolved. The CDR3 runs 15 residues. Germline assignment: CDR1 GTSNPN and CDR2 SVGIG (reference sequence). Trimming removed 1 base at V and 2 bases at J, with 12 bases between. In nucleotides, the CDR3 is TGTGCCTGGAGTGCGAATGGTGGCACCTACAATGAGCAGTTCTTC. It codes for CAWSANGGTYNEQFF.

V usage is TRBV2 and J usage is TRBJ1-3; TRBD1 agrees at 7 bases. Germline V gene data show CDR1 as SNHLY and CDR2 as FYNNEI. The CDR3 is made up of 15 amino acids. With V trimmed by 7 bases and J by 0 bases, 6 bases remained unmatched. Here the CDR3 reads CASIGGRGSGNTIYF. The CDR3 DNA follows: TGTGCCAGCATAGGGGGCAGGGGCTCTGGAAACACCATATATTTT.

V is TRBV15 and J is TRBJ1-1, with TRBD1 identical over 9 bases. The CDR3 is 15 amino acids. Per the germline V gene, CDR1 is LNHNV and CDR2 is YYDKDF (reference sequence). With V trimmed by 6 bases and J by 6 bases, 11 bases remained unmatched. The CDR3 DNA reads TGTGCCACCAGAGAAGAAATACAGGGGGCGCCTGAAGCTTTCTTT. It yields the protein CATREEIQGAPEAFF.

The chain couples TRBV30 to TRBJ2-7; 7 bases align to TRBD1. The CDR3 is made up of 13 amino acids. V dropped 3 bases and J dropped 7; count of bases not matched to a gene: 9. Germline-derived CDR1 and CDR2 are GTSNPN and SVGIG (reference sequence). The CDR3 DNA follows: TGTGCCTGGAGCCGACAGGGTTTGAGTGAGCAGTACGTC. It codes for CAWSRQGLSEQYV.

CDR3: CASSKAHYEQYV. CDR3 in DNA: TGTGCCAGCAGTAAAGCGCACTACGAGCAGTACGTC. This chain connects TRBV6-2 or TRBV6-3 to TRBJ2-7; no clear D gene. Trimming cost V 5 bases and J 3 bases, with 8 bases left between them. This CDR3 is 12 amino acids long. Germline CDR1 MNHEY, CDR2 SVGEGT.